The 11 T cell receptor beta chains below were found in one sample sequenced in a study of cytomegalovirus exposure and HLA in healthy donors. Primers included in the PCR were 60 Vbeta and 13 Jbeta primers. Only in-frame clones appear in the TCRdb table, and some are missing; sequencing was by immunoSEQ multiplex PCR. Seen here are about 190,000 clones, just under 75% observed once, and the top ten hold about 5%. The sample consisted of PBMCs. The receptors were gathered from a young man in good health and CMV-seropositive.

The chain links TRBV9 to TRBJ2-2, with 8 bases that match TRBD1. Germline CDR1 and CDR2: SGDLS and YYNGEE. The CDR3 loop spans 16 amino acids. The V and J ends lost 4 bases and 1 base, in that order; junction bases with no gene match: 6. The CDR3 coding sequence is TGTGCCAGCAGCTTAAGGACAGGGCAGAACACCGGGGAGCTGTTTTTT. Encoded protein: CASSLRTGQNTGELFF.

The chain joins TRBV5-6 to TRBJ1-1; D is unresolved. The CDR3 contains 13 residues. In germline, CDR1 is SGHDT, CDR2 YYEEEE. Between the trimmed V and J ends, which lost 2 bases and 1 base, there was a span of 6 bases. The CDR3 coding sequence is TGTGCCAGCAGCTTACCACAGAACACTGAAGCTTTCTTT. Translated: CASSLPQNTEAFF.

This clone has just a few counts. In DNA, the CDR3 is TGTGCCATCAGTGAGTCCCCGGGTTCAGCGGGGGGCACAGATACGCAGTATTTT. Encoded protein: CAISESPGSAGGTDTQYF. The chain links TRBV10-3 to TRBJ2-3; 8 bases fit TRBD2. Unmatched junction bases numbered 9, after V lost 0 bases and J lost 1 base. The CDR3 is 18 amino acids. Per the germline V gene, CDR1 is ENHRY and CDR2 is SYGVKD.

In its sample, this clone was seen a few times. The V gene is TRBV11-1, the J gene TRBJ2-1; D is possibly TRBD2 (5 bases). Germline V gene lookup returns CDR1 SGHAT and CDR2 FQDESV (reference sequence). Trimming cost V 5 bases and J 4 bases, with 18 bases left between them. The CDR3 spans 16 residues. The chain's CDR3 is CASSPRGARAYNEQFF. DNA for the CDR3: TGTGCCAGCAGCCCTCGGGGAGCTCGGGCTTACAATGAGCAGTTCTTC.

This chain connects TRBV6-5 to TRBJ2-1; 9 bases map to TRBD2. The CDR3 is made up of 13 amino acids. Germline V gives CDR1 MNHEY, CDR2 SVGAGI. The DNA for the CDR3 is TGTGCTAGCCGACTAGCGGAGTACAATGAGCAGTTCTTC. It translates to CASRLAEYNEQFF.

This sequence joins TRBV7-3 and TRBJ2-5; 9 nucleotides agree with TRBD2. Germline CDR1 reads SGHTA; CDR2 reads FQGTGA. The CDR3 has 15 amino acids. The J segment lost 3 bases and the V segment lost 5 bases, leaving 7 bases of the junction unmatched. Here the CDR3 DNA reads TGTGCCAGCAGCCGACTGGGACTAGCTGAAGAGACCCAGTACTTC. Translation: CASSRLGLAEETQYF.

This sequence joins TRBV28 and TRBJ1-2, with D possibly TRBD1 on 5 matching bases. The CDR3 spans 13 residues. From germline, CDR1 is MDHEN and CDR2 SYDVKM. V lost 4 bases and J 5 bases, leaving 11 bases between the germline ends. CDR3 bases: TGTGCCAGCAGTTCGACAGCCGTATATGGCTACACCTTC. This encodes CASSSTAVYGYTF.

In its sample, this clone was seen a few times. The rearrangement links TRBV4-3 to TRBJ1-6; 8 bases match TRBD1. The CDR3 has 16 residues. The V segment lost 2 bases and the J segment 5 bases; nucleotides outside the gene matches: 5. CDR1 and CDR2 from the germline V gene are LGHNA and YSLEER. CDR3 sequence: CASSQNPTGDNSPLHF. The CDR3 nucleotides read TGCGCCAGCAGCCAAAACCCGACAGGGGATAATTCACCCCTCCACTTT.

The gene calls are TRBV7-9 and TRBJ2-3, with TRBD2 identical over 8 bases. The CDR3 extends over 17 amino acids. Germline assignment: CDR1 SEHNR and CDR2 FQNEAQ (reference sequence). J lost 5 bases, V lost 2 bases, and 12 bases had no gene match. CDR3 in amino acids: CASSLTVLGLGGDTQYF. CDR3 DNA sequence: TGTGCCAGCAGCTTAACTGTTCTGGGACTAGGGGGAGATACGCAGTATTTT.

The V and J genes are TRBV4-2 and TRBJ1-2; 7 bases match TRBD1. Germline V gene data show CDR1 as LGHNA and CDR2 as YNFKEQ. The CDR3 runs to 14 residues. J was trimmed by 5 bases and V by 5 bases; bases with no gene match: 8. The CDR3, as DNA: TGTGCCAGCAGCATCACAGGGGAAACATATGGCTACACCTTC. Translated: CASSITGETYGYTF.

The DNA of the CDR3 is TGCGCCAGCAGCTTGGTCGGCCGAGGAACCAAAAACATTCAGTACTTC. Its protein product is CASSLVGRGTKNIQYF. The chain combines TRBV5-1 with TRBJ2-4; D unresolved. The germline V gene encodes CDR1 SGHRS and CDR2 YFSETQ. CDR3 length: 16 amino acids. V shed 0 bases and J shed 2 bases, with 12 bases lying between them.